This TCR beta chain was documented in a study of OX40 agonist ivuxolimab in advanced cancers. At the level of the study: Every 2 weeks, patients got intravenous ivuxolimab at one of six dose levels (0.01-10 mg/kg). The mean age was approximately 60 years, ranging from about 20 to 85, with roughly four fifths of participants male.

Clones were sequenced by immunoSEQ multiplex PCR, and TCRdb holds only the in-frame ones, with some missing. The table shows 46,000 or so clones, with 80% to 90% occurring only once. This CDR3 region has 12 residues. V gave up 6 bases and J gave up 3 bases, with 9 bases separating them. CDR1 is SEHNR, CDR2 FQNEAQ, per germline (reference sequence). Patients were excluded for autoimmune disease history or systemic immunosuppression. This TCR was recovered from an adult with an advanced solid tumor such as melanoma, head and neck, liver or kidney cancer. The input for sequencing was CD4+ or CD8+ T cells sorted from blood, taken in a trial of the OX40 agonist ivuxolimab. J is TRBJ2-7 and V is TRBV7-9; TRBD2 might be the D (6 bases). This chain's CDR3 is CASRGGGYEQYF. The CDR3 coding sequence is TGTGCCAGCAGGGGGGGTGGCTACGAGCAGTACTTC.